The 16 T cell receptor beta chains below were found in one sample sequenced in a study of blood T cell repertoires in COVID-19. Produced via immunoSEQ multiplex PCR; TCRdb's table is partial and in-frame only. The top ten hold 0.6% of the sample, which has around 450,000 clones, roughly 91% seen once. Source material: PBMCs or T cells enriched from blood (not recorded which). Every receptor here comes from a man between 18 and 35 years old who had recovered from COVID-19.

This chain links TRBV19 with TRBJ2-7, with TRBD2 matching 7 bases. The germline V gene has CDR1 LNHDA and CDR2 SQIVND (reference sequence). The CDR3 runs 14 residues. The V and J ends lost 10 bases and 5 bases, in that order; junction bases with no gene match: 14. The CDR3 here is CATSILGGNNEQYF. The DNA of the CDR3 is TGTGCCACCTCCATACTCGGGGGGAACAACGAGCAGTACTTC.

The chain is built from TRBV7-8 and TRBJ2-5; 11 positions match TRBD1. The germline V gene encodes CDR1 SGHVS and CDR2 FQNEAQ. CDR3 size: 17 residues. The ends lost 1 base at V and 5 bases at J; junction bases unmatched: 9. The CDR3 spells CASSLGIGQGAVETQYF. The CDR3 bases are TGTGCCAGCAGCTTAGGTATAGGACAGGGGGCGGTGGAGACCCAGTACTTC.

The chain employs TRBV7-2 and TRBJ1-5; D may be TRBD1 (6 bases). Germline V gives CDR1 SGHTA, CDR2 FQGNSA. Trimming removed 5 bases at V and 3 bases at J, with 11 bases between. The CDR3 is 14 residues long. The CDR3 DNA reads TGTGCCAGCAGCGCAAACAGGGACAATCAGCCCCAGCATTTT. This sequence encodes CASSANRDNQPQHF.

The rearrangement uses TRBV11-2 and TRBJ1-1; TRBD1 is a possible D gene (5 bases). Germline V gene lookup returns CDR1 SGHAT and CDR2 FQNNGV. This CDR3 has 14 amino acids. The V end was cut by 5 bases, the J end by 0 bases, with 10 bases between. CDR3 nucleotide sequence: TGTGCCAGCAGCCCTGGACATCTGAACACTGAAGCTTTCTTT. Residues: CASSPGHLNTEAFF.

The rearrangement links TRBV7-2 to TRBJ2-2, with unresolved D. The CDR3 sequence is 15 residues long. Germline V gives CDR1 SGHTA, CDR2 FQGNSA. Trimming removed 6 bases from V and 2 bases from J, with 13 bases in between. The CDR3 DNA follows: TGTGCCAGCAGAAAAATAGCCTCTAACACCGGGGAGCTGTTTTTT. Protein product: CASRKIASNTGELFF. The full variable domain, its missing parts supplied by reference TRBV7-2 and TRBJ2-2, is GAGVSQSPSNKVTEKGKDVELRCDPISGHTALYWYRQSLGQGLEFLIYFQGNSAPDKSGLPSDRFSAERTGGSVSTLTIQRTQQEDSAVYLCASRKIASNTGELFFGEGSRLTVL.

The chain uses TRBV18 and TRBJ2-1; 9 bases are shared with TRBD2. The CDR3 sequence is 17 residues long. The V gene end was trimmed by 0 bases and the J gene end by 3 bases; junction bases not matched to a gene: 6. Germline lookup yields CDR1 KGHSH and CDR2 LQKENI. In nucleotides, the CDR3 is TGTGCCAGCTCACCACCGGCGGTAGCGGGGGTCTACAATGAGCAGTTCTTC. Translated, it gives CASSPPAVAGVYNEQFF.

Turning to this clone: Other DNA sequences of this sample code for an identical CDR3. As DNA, the CDR3 is TGTGCCAGCAGACGCGGGGGTACTGAAGCTTTCTTT. Protein sequence: CASRRGGTEAFF. V and J are TRBV27 and TRBJ1-1, with a weak D call TRBD1 (5 bases). This CDR3 has 12 residues. The germline V and J ends were trimmed by 6 bases and 5 bases, with 10 bases remaining between them. Germline V gene lookup returns CDR1 MNHEY and CDR2 SMNVEV (reference sequence).

This clone was recorded once. The rearrangement uses TRBV5-6 and TRBJ1-2; D is ambiguous. This CDR3 comprises 14 residues. Germline V lookup: CDR1 SGHDT, CDR2 YYEEEE. V gave up 4 bases and J gave up 0 bases, with 10 bases separating them. DNA for the CDR3: TGTGCCAGCAGCATTACGGGAGCTAACTATGGCTACACCTTC. Amino acid sequence: CASSITGANYGYTF.

This sequence joins TRBV27 and TRBJ1-1; D is ambiguous. Germline CDR1 reads MNHEY; CDR2 reads SMNVEV (reference sequence). The CDR3 totals 13 residues. The V end lost 3 bases, the J end lost 1 base, and 6 bases lay between the germline ends. The CDR3 is CASSFTQNTEAFF. For the CDR3, the DNA is TGTGCCAGCAGTTTTACACAGAACACTGAAGCTTTCTTT.

The V gene is TRBV7-8, the J gene TRBJ2-7, with 7 bases aligning to TRBD1. Per germline, CDR1 SGHVS and CDR2 FQNEAQ. The CDR3 spans 17 residues. Losses at the gene ends were 4 bases for V and 1 base for J; bases not matched to a gene: 13. CDR3 sequence: CASSSRDSYILSYEQYF. Written as DNA, the CDR3 is TGTGCCAGCAGCTCCCGGGACAGCTACATCTTATCCTACGAGCAGTACTTC.

J is TRBJ2-3 and V is TRBV7-3; 8 positions match TRBD2. The CDR3 extends over 14 amino acids. The germline gives CDR1 SGHTA, CDR2 FQGTGA. J gave up 0 bases and V 8 bases, and 4 bases lay outside the gene matches. CDR3 in DNA: TGTGCCAGCTCTGCGGGAGGTAGCACAGATACGCAGTATTTT. It yields the protein CASSAGGSTDTQYF.

The chain uses TRBV11-2 and TRBJ1-3, with TRBD1 identical over 8 bases. Losses at the gene ends were 5 bases for V and 4 bases for J; bases not matched to a gene: 10. The CDR3 has 16 amino acids. Germline CDR1 reads SGHAT; CDR2 reads FQNNGV. As DNA, the CDR3 is TGTGCCAGCAGCCCCGACAGGGGCGGTTTCGGAAACACCATATATTTT. Residues: CASSPDRGGFGNTIYF.

The chain combines TRBV5-4 with TRBJ2-3; TRBD1 might be the D (5 bases). V dropped 4 bases and J dropped 5 bases, with 8 bases sitting between them. CDR3 length: 12 amino acids. Germline-derived CDR1 and CDR2 are SGHNT and YYREEE (reference sequence). The CDR3 region has the DNA TGTGCCAGCAGCACCCAGGGAGATACGCAGTATTTT. Its translation: CASSTQGDTQYF.

This clone appeared a few times. The V gene is TRBV28, the J gene TRBJ1-1; 8 bases agree with TRBD1. The CDR3 is 15 amino acids. Germline lookup yields CDR1 MDHEN and CDR2 SYDVKM. Trimming at V came to 4 bases and at J to 1 base, leaving 5 bases not matched to a gene. CDR3 DNA: TGTGCCAGCAGTTCCCAGGGGGCCCCGAACACTGAAGCTTTCTTT. Its protein product is CASSSQGAPNTEAFF.

This clone is a singleton in its sample. The genes are TRBV18 and TRBJ1-2, with a possible D match to TRBD1 (5 bases). The CDR3 consists of 16 residues. Germline V CDR1 and CDR2: KGHSH, LQKENI. The V end was cut by 6 bases, the J end by 2 bases, with 19 bases between. The CDR3 sequence is CASSDPAGRINYGYTF. In DNA, the CDR3 is TGTGCCAGCTCCGATCCCGCGGGACGGATCAACTATGGCTACACCTTC.

The chain uses TRBV28 and TRBJ2-2; 7 nucleotides line up with TRBD1. The V gene end was trimmed by 5 bases and the J gene end by 7 bases; junction bases not matched to a gene: 4. The CDR3 spans 13 residues. Germline-derived CDR1 and CDR2 are MDHEN and SYDVKM. The CDR3 spells CASSRQGIGELFF. The CDR3 coding sequence is TGTGCCAGCAGTCGACAGGGTATCGGGGAGCTGTTTTTT.